A single sample is the source of the 2 T cell receptor beta chains below, sequenced in a study of T cells after yellow fever vaccination. TCRdb re-called the 5' RACE reads through MiXCR, storing one row per CDR3 protein. The sample carries roughly 250,000 distinct CDR3 sequences, about an eighth recorded once. Specimen: CD4+ T cells sorted from PBMCs, collected 45 days after the yellow fever booster vaccination. These receptors were collected from a man in his thirties or forties who received the YFV17D yellow fever vaccine.

This clonotype appeared a few times. The J gene is TRBJ2-1, the V gene TRBV2; TRBD2 matches at 12 bases. The CDR3 covers 15 residues. Trimming removed 6 bases from V and 5 bases from J; junction bases left unmatched: 5. Germline CDR1 SNHLY, CDR2 FYNNEI. CDR3 coding DNA: TGTGCCAGCAGGGCAACTAGCGGGGGGCACAATGAGCAGTTCTTC. As protein: CASRATSGGHNEQFF.

V usage is TRBV12-3 or TRBV12-4 and J usage is TRBJ2-3; a weak D match, TRBD2 (6 bases). The ends were cut back, 1 base at V and 0 bases at J, with 11 bases in the middle. The CDR3 runs to 16 residues. This CDR3 is CASSLVAGSSTDTQYF. The DNA for the CDR3 is TGTGCCAGCAGTTTAGTCGCGGGATCTAGCACAGATACGCAGTATTTT.